The present entry profiles one T cell receptor beta chain with its context. Its antigen is not known. The record originates from a study of CD8 T cells in ankylosing spondylitis. Overall study findings and caveats: Disease-associated clones were CD8+ and fairly uncommon in peripheral blood. Some of the motif variants had earlier been found in reactive arthritis patients' fluid and blood.

TCRdb ran MiXCR on the 5' RACE reads and lists one entry per CDR3 protein. The sample includes tens of thousands of distinct CDR3 sequences, around 25% of them seen just once. The germline V and J ends were trimmed by 6 bases and 4 bases, with 13 bases remaining between them. The CDR3 loop spans 14 amino acids. The sequencing sample was made of blood, either unsorted or a sorted T cell fraction (not recorded which). This TCR derives from a male donor with ankylosing spondylitis or in good health (not recorded which). The genes are TRBV12-3 or TRBV12-4 and TRBJ2-1; a possible D gene is TRBD1 (5 bases). CDR3 protein: CASSKQAEYNEQFF. CDR3 coding DNA: TGTGCCAGCAGCAAACAGGCGGAGTACAATGAGCAGTTCTTC.